This T cell receptor (beta chain) was profiled in a study of cytomegalovirus exposure and HLA in healthy donors. Overall study context: HLA-typed donors contributed 65 million to 95 million unique TCRs, which were held in an early data release.

For this clone: Its target is not known.

The CDR3 has 15 amino acids. Germline values: CDR1 MDHEN, CDR2 SYDVKM. V lost 5 bases and J 0 bases, leaving 11 bases between the germline ends. The study, taken as a whole, reports: In a later analysis, HLA-associated TCR beta chains were more clonally expanded than equally common others. Reported performance of the classifier showed diagnosis of cytomegalovirus status with high specificity and sensitivity. CMV antigen specificity of three CMV-associated chains was confirmed in vitro.

PCR was performed using 60 Vbeta and 13 Jbeta primers. Method: immunoSEQ multiplex PCR; TCRdb's copy keeps in-frame clones and lacks some. The specimen's table records roughly 190,000 clones. The V and J genes are TRBV28 and TRBJ1-3; a possible D gene is TRBD1 (5 bases). The sequenced sample was PBMCs. The sequence was collected from a young man in good health and CMV-seronegative. Written as DNA, the CDR3 is TGTGCCAGCAGTCTCCAGGGACTCTCTGGAAACACCATATATTTT. Its translation: CASSLQGLSGNTIYF.